The source of this T cell receptor beta chain is a study of blood T cell repertoires in COVID-19. In the study overall: Specimens from acute and convalescent COVID-19 originated in the United States, Italy and Spain. T cells, B-cell-depleted T cells, or PBMCs supplied cDNA or gDNA.

Per the original methods: Nucleated cell counts were estimated from reference gene primer amplification. The table came from immunoSEQ multiplex PCR; TCRdb's copy has only in-frame clones and leaves some out. V and J calls plus clone size are reproduced from that table; the DNA served to infer D and trimming. Of about 120,000 clones listed, 85% to 90% are singletons. This sequence originates from a woman in her 50s with active or convalescent COVID-19. Sequencing was performed on peripheral blood.

CDR3 amino acids: CSVEDLPGKMGGYTF. Written as DNA, the CDR3 is TGCAGCGTTGAAGATCTACCAGGGAAGATGGGTGGCTACACCTTC. The chain links TRBV29-1 to TRBJ1-2; TRBD1 is a possible D gene (5 bases). The CDR3 runs to 15 residues. Germline CDR1 SQVTM, CDR2 ANQGSEA. Trimming stripped 0 bases from V and 7 bases from J, with 18 bases between.